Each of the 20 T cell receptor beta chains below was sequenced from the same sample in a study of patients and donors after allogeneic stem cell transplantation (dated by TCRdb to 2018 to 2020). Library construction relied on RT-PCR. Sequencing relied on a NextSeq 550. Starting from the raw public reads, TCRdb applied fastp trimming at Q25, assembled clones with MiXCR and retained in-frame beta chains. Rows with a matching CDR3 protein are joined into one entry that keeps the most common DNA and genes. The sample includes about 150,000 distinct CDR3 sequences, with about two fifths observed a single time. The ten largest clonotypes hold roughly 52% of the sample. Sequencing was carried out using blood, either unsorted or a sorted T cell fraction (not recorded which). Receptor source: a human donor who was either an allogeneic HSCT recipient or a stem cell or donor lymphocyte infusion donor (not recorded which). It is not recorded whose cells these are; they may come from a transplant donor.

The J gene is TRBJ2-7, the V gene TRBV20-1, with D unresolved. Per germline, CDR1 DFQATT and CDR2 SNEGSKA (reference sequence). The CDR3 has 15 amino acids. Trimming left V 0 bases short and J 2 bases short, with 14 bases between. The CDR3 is CSARDQFVRPYEQYF. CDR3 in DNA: TGCAGTGCTAGAGATCAGTTCGTTCGCCCCTACGAGCAGTACTTC.

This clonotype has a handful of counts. Written as DNA, the CDR3 is TGTGCCACCAGTGATAGCAGCAGTCCCCAGCATTTT. It codes for CATSDSSSPQHF. This chain links TRBV24-1 with TRBJ1-5; D not resolved. Trimming removed 3 bases from V and 10 bases from J, with 9 bases in between. There are 12 residues in the CDR3. Germline V gene data show CDR1 as KGHDR and CDR2 as SFDVKD.

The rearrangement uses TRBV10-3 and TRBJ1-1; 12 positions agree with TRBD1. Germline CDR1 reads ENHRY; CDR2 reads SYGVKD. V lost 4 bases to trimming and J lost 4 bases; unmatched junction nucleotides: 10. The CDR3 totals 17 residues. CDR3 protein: CAISGLWGQGAGTEAFF. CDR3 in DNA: TGTGCCATCAGTGGGCTCTGGGGACAGGGGGCGGGCACTGAAGCTTTCTTT.

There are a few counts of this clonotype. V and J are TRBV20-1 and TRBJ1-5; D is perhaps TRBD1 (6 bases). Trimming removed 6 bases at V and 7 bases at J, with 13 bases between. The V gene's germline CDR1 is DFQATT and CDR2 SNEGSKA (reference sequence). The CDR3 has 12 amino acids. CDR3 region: CSALQGEQPQHF. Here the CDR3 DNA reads TGCAGTGCCCTACAGGGTGAACAGCCCCAGCATTTT.

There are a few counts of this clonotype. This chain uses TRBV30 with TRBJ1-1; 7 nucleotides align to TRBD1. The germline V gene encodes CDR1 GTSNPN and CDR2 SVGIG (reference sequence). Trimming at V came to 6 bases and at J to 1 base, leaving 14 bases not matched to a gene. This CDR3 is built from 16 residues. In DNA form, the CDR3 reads TGTGCCTGCGGACCCTTTAACAGGGGTGGGAACACTGAAGCTTTCTTT. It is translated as CACGPFNRGGNTEAFF.

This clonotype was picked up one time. The CDR3 region is CASSLEEGTPHYNSPLHF. CDR3 nucleotide sequence: TGCGCCAGCAGCTTGGAAGAGGGAACCCCGCACTATAATTCACCCCTCCACTTT. V usage is TRBV5-1 and J usage is TRBJ1-6; D is unclear. Germline CDR1 reads SGHRS; CDR2 reads YFSETQ. This CDR3 spans 18 amino acids. V lost 0 bases and J 3 bases, leaving 16 bases between the germline ends.

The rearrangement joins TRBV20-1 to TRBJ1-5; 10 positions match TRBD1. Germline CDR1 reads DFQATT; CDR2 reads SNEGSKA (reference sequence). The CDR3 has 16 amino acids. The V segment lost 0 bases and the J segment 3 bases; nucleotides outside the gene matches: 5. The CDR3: CSARDRDRGYNQPQHF. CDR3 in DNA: TGCAGTGCTAGAGATCGGGACAGGGGTTACAATCAGCCCCAGCATTTT.

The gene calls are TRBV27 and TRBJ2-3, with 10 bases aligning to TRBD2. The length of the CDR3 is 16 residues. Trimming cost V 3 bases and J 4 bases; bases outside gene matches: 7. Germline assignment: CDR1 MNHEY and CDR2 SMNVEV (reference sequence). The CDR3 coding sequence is TGTGCCAGCAGTTTGCCCTCGAGCGGGGGGGCAGATACGCAGTATTTT. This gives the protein CASSLPSSGGADTQYF.

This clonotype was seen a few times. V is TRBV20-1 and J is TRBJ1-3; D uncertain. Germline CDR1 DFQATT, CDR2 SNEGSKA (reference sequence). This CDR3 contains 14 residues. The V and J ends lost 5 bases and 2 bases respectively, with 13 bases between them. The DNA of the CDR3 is TGCAGTGCTTCCAAGGACTACCCTGGAAACACCATATATTTT. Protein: CSASKDYPGNTIYF.

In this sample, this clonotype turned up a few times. CDR3 protein: CASTSADRGISPLHF. As DNA, the CDR3 is TGTGCCAGCACCTCAGCCGACAGGGGGATCTCACCCCTCCACTTT. This chain joins TRBV6-5 and TRBJ1-6, with TRBD1 matching 9 bases. J was trimmed by 10 bases and V by 7 bases; bases with no gene match: 11. Germline V gene lookup returns CDR1 MNHEY and CDR2 SVGAGI. There are 15 residues in the CDR3.

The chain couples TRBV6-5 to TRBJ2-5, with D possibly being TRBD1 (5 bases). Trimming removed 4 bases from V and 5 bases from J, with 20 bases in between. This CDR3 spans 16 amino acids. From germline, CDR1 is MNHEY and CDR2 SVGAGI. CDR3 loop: CASSSYPRVLGETQYF. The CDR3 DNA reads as TGTGCCAGCAGTTCCTACCCCAGGGTCCTAGGGGAGACCCAGTACTTC.

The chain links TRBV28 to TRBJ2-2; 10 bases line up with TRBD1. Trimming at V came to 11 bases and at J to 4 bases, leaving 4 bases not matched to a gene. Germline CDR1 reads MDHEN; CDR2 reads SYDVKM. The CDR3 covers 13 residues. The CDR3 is CALRQGATGELFF. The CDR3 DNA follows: TGTGCCCTCCGACAGGGGGCCACCGGGGAGCTGTTTTTT.

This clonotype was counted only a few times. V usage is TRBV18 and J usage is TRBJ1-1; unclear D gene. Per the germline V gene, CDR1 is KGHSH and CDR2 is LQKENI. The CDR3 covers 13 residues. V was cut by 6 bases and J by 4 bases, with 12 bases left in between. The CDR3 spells CASSPLGGTEAFF. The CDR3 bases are TGTGCCAGCTCGCCCCTAGGAGGCACTGAAGCTTTCTTT.

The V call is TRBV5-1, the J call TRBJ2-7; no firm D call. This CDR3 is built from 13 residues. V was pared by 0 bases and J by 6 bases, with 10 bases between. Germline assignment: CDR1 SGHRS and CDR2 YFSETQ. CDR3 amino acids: CASSLDIRAEQYV. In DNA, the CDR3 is TGCGCCAGCAGCTTGGATATACGGGCCGAGCAGTACGTC.

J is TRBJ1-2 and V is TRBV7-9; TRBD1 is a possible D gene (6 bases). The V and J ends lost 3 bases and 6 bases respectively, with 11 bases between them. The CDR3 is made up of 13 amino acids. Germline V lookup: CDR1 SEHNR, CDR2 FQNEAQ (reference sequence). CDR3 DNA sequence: TGTGCCAGCAGCTTGGAGGGGGTAAATGGCTACACCTTC. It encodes CASSLEGVNGYTF.

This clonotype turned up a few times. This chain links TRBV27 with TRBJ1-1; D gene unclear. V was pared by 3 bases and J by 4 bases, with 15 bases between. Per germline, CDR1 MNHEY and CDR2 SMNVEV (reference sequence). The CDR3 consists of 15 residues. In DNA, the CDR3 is TGTGCCAGCAGTTTTGGCGGAACCCTGAGCACTGAAGCTTTCTTT. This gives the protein CASSFGGTLSTEAFF.

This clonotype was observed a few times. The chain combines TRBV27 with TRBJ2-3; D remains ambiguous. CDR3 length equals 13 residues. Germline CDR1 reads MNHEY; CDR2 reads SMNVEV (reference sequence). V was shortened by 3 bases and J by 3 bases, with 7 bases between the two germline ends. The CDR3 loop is CASSFGRTDTQYF. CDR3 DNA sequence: TGTGCCAGCAGTTTTGGGCGGACAGATACGCAGTATTTT.

The CDR3, as DNA: TGCAGTGCTAGGGTCCCCGGGACAGGGGAGGACACCATATATTTT. Translation: CSARVPGTGEDTIYF. The V call is TRBV20-1, the J call TRBJ1-3, with TRBD1 identical over 10 bases. The CDR3 consists of 15 residues. Germline values: CDR1 DFQATT, CDR2 SNEGSKA (reference sequence). V dropped 3 bases and J dropped 8; count of bases not matched to a gene: 10.

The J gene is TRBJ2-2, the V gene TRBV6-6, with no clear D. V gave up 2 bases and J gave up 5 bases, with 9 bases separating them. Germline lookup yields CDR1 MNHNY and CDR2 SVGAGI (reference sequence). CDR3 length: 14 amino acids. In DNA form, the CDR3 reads TGTGCCAGCAGTTACCCGGGCTTAACCGGGGAGCTGTTTTTT. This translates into CASSYPGLTGELFF.

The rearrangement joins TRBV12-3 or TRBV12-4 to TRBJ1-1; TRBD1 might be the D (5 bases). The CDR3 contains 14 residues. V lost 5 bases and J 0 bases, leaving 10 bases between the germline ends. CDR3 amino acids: CASSRLGVNTEAFF. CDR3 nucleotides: TGTGCCAGCAGTCGCCTAGGGGTGAACACTGAAGCTTTCTTT.